This entry describes one TCR beta chain. The data were taken from a study of T cells expressing NK-cell markers. CDR3 length: 16 residues. Germline V CDR1 and CDR2: SQVTM, ANQGSEA. TCRdb reprocessed the 5' RACE reads and keeps a single row for each CDR3 protein, giving no DNA. This sample contains 90,000 to 130,000 distinct CDR3 sequences. The chain combines TRBV29-1 with TRBJ2-3; with no DNA, the TCRdb D assignment of TRBD2 cannot be verified. Source material: blood T cells: a sorted CD56 or NKG2C T cell subset, CD4+ or CD8+ T cells, or bulk PBMC T cells (not recorded which). The sequence came from a woman between 18 and 69 years old in good health. CDR3: CSVRLLTSGVLDTQYF.